Sequencing of this TCR beta chain was carried out in a study of cytomegalovirus exposure and HLA in healthy donors. A word on this clone: Its antigen remains unknown.

Amplification used 60 Vbeta primers and 13 Jbeta primers. The assay was immunoSEQ multiplex PCR, and TCRdb's table has in-frame clones only and misses some. This sample has about 180,000 clones, with more than 70% found just once. General study results and limits: Most of the TCR beta V segments (in an earlier analysis) were productive either about 87% or about 30% of the time. Sequencing likely produced, as an artifact, a cluster of highly shared sequence variants.

The sequencing input was PBMCs. This sequence was found in a girl aged 10-17 years in good health and CMV-seropositive.

The CDR3 loop reads CASSPTSGIQETQYF. In DNA form, the CDR3 reads TGTGCCAGCAGTCCGACTAGCGGGATCCAAGAGACCCAGTACTTC. This chain joins TRBV5-6 and TRBJ2-5; 11 bases are shared with TRBD2. CDR3 length: 15 amino acids. The ends lost 5 bases at V and 1 base at J; junction bases unmatched: 4. The V gene's germline CDR1 is SGHDT and CDR2 YYEEEE.